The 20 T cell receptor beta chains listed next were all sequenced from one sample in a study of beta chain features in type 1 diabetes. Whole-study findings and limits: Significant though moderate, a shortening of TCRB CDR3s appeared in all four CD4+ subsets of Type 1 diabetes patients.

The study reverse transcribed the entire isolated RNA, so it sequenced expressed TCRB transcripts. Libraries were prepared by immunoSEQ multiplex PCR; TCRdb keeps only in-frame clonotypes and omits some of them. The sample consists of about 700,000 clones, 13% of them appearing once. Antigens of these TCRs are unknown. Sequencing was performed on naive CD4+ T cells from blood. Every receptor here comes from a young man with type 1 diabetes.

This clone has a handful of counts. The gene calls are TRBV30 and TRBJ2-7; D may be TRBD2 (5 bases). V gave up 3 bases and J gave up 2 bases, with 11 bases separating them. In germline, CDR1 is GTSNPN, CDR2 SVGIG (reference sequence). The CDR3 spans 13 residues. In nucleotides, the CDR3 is TGTGCCTGGAGGTTGAGGGATCCCTACGAGCAGTACTTC. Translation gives CAWRLRDPYEQYF.

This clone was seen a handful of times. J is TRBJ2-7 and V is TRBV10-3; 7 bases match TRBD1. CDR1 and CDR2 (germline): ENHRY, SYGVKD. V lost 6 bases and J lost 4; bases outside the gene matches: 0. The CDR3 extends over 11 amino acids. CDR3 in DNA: TGTGCCATCAGACAGGGGTACGAGCAGTACTTC. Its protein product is CAIRQGYEQYF.

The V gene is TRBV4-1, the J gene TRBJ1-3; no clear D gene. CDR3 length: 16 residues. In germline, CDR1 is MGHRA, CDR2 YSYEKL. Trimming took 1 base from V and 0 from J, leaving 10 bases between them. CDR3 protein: CASSQVGRSSGNTIYF. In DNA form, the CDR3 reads TGCGCCAGCAGCCAAGTGGGGAGGAGCTCTGGAAACACCATATATTTT.

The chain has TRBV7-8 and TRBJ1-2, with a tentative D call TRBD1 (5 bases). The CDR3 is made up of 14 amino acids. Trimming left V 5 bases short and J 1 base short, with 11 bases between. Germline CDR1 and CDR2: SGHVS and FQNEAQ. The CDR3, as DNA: TGTGCCAGCAGCCCCCTGGGGGATAACTATGGCTACACCTTC. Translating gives CASSPLGDNYGYTF.

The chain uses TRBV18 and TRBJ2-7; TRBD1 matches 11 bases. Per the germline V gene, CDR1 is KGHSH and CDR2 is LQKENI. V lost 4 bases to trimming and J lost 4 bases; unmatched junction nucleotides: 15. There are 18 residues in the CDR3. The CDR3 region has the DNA TGTGCCAGCTCACGAACGCCGGGACAGGGGGGGCAACTGTACGAGCAGTACTTC. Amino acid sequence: CASSRTPGQGGQLYEQYF.

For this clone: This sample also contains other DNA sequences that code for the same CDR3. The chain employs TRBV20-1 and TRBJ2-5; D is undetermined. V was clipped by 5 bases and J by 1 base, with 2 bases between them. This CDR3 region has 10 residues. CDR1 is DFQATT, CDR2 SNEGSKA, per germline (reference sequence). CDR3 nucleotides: TGCAGTGCTCTCCAAGAGACCCAGTACTTC. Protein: CSALQETQYF.

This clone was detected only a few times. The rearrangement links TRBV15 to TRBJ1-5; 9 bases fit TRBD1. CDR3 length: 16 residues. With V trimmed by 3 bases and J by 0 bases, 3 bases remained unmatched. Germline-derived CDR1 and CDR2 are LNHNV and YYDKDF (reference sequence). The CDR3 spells CATSSGQGSSNQPQHF. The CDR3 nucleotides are TGTGCCACCAGCAGTGGACAGGGGTCTAGCAATCAGCCCCAGCATTTT.

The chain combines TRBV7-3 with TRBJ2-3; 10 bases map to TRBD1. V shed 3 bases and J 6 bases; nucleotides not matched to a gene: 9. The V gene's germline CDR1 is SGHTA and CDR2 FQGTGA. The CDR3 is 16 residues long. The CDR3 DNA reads TGTGCCAGCAGCTTGCGACCGGGACAGGGGACGGATACGCAGTATTTT. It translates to CASSLRPGQGTDTQYF.

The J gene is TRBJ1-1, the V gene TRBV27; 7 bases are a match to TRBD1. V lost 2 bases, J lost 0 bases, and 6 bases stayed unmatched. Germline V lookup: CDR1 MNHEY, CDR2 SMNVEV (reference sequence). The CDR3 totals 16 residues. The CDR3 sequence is CASSLGLGQMNTEAFF. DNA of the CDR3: TGTGCCAGCAGTTTAGGGTTGGGACAGATGAACACTGAAGCTTTCTTT.

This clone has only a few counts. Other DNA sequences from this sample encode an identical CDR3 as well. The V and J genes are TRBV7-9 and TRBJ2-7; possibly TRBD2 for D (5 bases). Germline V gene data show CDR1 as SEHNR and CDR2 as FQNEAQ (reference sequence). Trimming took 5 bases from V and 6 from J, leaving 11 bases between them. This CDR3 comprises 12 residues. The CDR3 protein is CASSREGGEQYF. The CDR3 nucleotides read TGTGCCAGCAGCCGCGAGGGTGGCGAGCAGTACTTC.

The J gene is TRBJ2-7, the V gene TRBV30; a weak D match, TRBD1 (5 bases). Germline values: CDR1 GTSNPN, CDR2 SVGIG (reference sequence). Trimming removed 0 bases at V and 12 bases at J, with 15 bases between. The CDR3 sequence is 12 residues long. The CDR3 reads CAWSVEGALMYF. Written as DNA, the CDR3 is TGTGCCTGGAGTGTAGAAGGGGCCCTCATGTACTTC.

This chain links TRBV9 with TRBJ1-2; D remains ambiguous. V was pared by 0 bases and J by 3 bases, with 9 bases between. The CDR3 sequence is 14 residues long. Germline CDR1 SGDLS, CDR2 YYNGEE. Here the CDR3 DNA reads TGTGCCAGCAGCGTAGTTAACGGGGACTATGGCTACACCTTC. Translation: CASSVVNGDYGYTF.

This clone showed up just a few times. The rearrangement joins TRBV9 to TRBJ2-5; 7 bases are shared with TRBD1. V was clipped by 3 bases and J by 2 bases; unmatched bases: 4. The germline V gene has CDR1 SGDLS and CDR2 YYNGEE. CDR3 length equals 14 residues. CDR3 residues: CASSAGGQQETQYF. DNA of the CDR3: TGTGCCAGCAGCGCTGGGGGACAGCAAGAGACCCAGTACTTC.

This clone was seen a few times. CDR3 loop: CAISERTLASYNEQFF. CDR3 in DNA: TGTGCCATCAGTGAGAGGACCTTAGCCTCCTACAATGAGCAGTTCTTC. The V gene is TRBV10-3, the J gene TRBJ2-1; no clear D gene. V was trimmed by 2 bases and J by 0 bases, leaving 11 bases between them. The CDR3 is 16 residues long. Germline V gives CDR1 ENHRY, CDR2 SYGVKD.

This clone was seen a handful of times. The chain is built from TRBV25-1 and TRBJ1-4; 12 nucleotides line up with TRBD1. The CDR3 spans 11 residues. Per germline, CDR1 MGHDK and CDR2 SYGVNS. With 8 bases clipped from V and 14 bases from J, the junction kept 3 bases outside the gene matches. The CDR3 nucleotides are TGTGCCAGCGGGGACAGGGGGCAGCTGTTTTTT. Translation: CASGDRGQLFF.

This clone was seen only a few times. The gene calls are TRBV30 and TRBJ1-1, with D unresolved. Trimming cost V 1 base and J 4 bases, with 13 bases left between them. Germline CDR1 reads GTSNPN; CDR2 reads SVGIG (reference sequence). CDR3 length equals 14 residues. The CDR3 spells CAWSALAGGTEAFF. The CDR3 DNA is TGTGCCTGGAGTGCCCTAGCGGGCGGCACTGAAGCTTTCTTT.

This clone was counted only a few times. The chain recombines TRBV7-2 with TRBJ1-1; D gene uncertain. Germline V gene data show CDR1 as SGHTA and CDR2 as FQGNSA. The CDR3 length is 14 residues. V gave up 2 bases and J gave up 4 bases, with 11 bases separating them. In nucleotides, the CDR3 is TGTGCCAGCAGCTTAAGTCTGGTGGGCACTGAAGCTTTCTTT. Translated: CASSLSLVGTEAFF.

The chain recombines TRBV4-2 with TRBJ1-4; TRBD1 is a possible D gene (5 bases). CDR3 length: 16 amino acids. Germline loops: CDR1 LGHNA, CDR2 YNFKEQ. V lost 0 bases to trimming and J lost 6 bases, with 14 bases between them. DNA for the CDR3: TGTGCCAGCAGCCAAGAAACCGGAGCAGGGCATGAAAAACTGTTTTTT. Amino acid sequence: CASSQETGAGHEKLFF.

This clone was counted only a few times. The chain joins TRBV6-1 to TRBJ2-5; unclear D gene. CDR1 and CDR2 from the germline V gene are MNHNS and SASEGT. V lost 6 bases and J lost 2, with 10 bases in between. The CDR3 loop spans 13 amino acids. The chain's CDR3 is CASSNTLQETQYF. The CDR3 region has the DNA TGTGCCAGCAGCAACACCTTGCAAGAGACCCAGTACTTC.

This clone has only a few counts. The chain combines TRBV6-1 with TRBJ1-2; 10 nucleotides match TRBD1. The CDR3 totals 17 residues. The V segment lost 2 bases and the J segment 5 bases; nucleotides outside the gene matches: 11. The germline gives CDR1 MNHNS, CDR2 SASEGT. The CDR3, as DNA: TGTGCCAGCAGTGAACCAACCGGGACAGGGGCTGGGTATGGCTACACCTTC. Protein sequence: CASSEPTGTGAGYGYTF.